The following is a T cell receptor (beta chain) sequence with its context. Its antigen is undetermined. The template was genomic DNA from peripheral blood, not RNA. This specimen belongs to a study of T cell repertoires in aging, cancer and after chemotherapy. As for the study in general: Donor ages fell into six groups from 30 or younger up to 70 or older. Repeat sampling of healthy donors over several months to years showed clear clonal overlap. Approximately 8 million TCR reads were in the whole dataset. Study-level findings and limits: Loss of evenness, beyond lost richness, contributed to age-related TCR diversity decline in cancer patients.

V trimming: 0 bases; J trimming: 8 bases; junction bases outside the gene matches: 6. Germline loops: CDR1 SGDLS, CDR2 YYNGEE. CDR3 length: 15 residues. TRB rearrangements spanning V, D and J were amplified using mixed TRB-A/B primers. TCRdb reprocessed the multiplex PCR reads via MiXCR and lists one record per CDR3 protein. The table records approximately 4,900 distinct CDR3 sequences, 21% of them present only once. The chain is built from TRBV9 and TRBJ2-3; 10 bases line up with TRBD2. The sequence derives from a human donor in good health. The donor label of this sample is uncertain. Sequencing was carried out using blood. The CDR3 protein is CASSVVSGGATTQYF. In DNA, the CDR3 is TGTGCCAGCAGCGTAGTAAGCGGGGGGGCCACTACGCAGTATTTT.